This TCR beta chain was captured by sequencing in a study of blood T cells in healthy people across ages. Notes on the study in general: PBMCs were not sorted, which prevented a conclusive comparison of naive versus antigen-experienced cells.

V was trimmed by 5 bases and J by 1 base, leaving 16 bases between them. The CDR3 length is 16 residues. The use of a sample-barcoded 5' primer and a J-beta primer mix characterized a second PCR of about 7 to 12 cycles. TCRdb passed the 5' RACE reads through MiXCR, listing each CDR3 protein once. The repertoire consists of roughly 2 million distinct CDR3 sequences, with around half occurring once and the leading ten covering 2.1%. The individuals who served as donors were healthy Caucasians living in Russia, aged roughly 6 to 90. This clonotype was seen a handful of times. Its antigen is undetermined.

The source is a woman aged 40 to 50 in good health. The chain has TRBV12-3 or TRBV12-4 and TRBJ2-3; maybe TRBD2 (6 bases). The sample taken for sequencing was blood. CDR3 sequence: CASSPGTVQGTDTQYF. The CDR3 coding sequence is TGTGCCAGCAGTCCCGGGACTGTCCAAGGCACAGATACGCAGTATTTT.